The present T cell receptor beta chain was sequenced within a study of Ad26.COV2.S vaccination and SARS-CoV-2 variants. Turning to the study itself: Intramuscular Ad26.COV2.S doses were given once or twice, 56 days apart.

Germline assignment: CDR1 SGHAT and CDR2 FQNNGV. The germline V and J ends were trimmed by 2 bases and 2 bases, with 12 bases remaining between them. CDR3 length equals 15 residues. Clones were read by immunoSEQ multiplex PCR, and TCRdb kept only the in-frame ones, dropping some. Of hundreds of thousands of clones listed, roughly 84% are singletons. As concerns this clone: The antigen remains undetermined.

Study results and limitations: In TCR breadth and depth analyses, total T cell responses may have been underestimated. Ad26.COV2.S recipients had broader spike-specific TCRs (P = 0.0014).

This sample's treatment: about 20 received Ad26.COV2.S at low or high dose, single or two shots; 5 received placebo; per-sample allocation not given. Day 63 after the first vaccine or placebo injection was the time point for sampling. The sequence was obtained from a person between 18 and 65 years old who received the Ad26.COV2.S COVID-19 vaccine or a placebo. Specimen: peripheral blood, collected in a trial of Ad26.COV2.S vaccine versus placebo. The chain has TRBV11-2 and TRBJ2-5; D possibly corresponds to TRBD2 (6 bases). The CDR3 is CASSLWGGMQETQYF. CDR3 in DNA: TGTGCCAGCAGCTTATGGGGCGGGATGCAAGAGACCCAGTACTTC.